One and the same sample provided the 2 T cell receptor beta chains below, sequenced in a study of T-cell reconstitution after alpha-beta-depleted transplantation in children. Library preparation (for TCRbeta) was performed with unique molecular identifiers. TCRdb used MiXCR to reprocess the PCR reads, holding one entry per CDR3 protein. The profile shows hundreds of thousands of distinct CDR3 sequences, 16% of them singletons. The input for sequencing was PBMCs from the stem cell graft donor, taken from the stem cell graft. All receptors derive from a human donor who donated a stem cell graft to a child with acute myeloid leukemia.

The chain is built from TRBV7-2 and TRBJ2-5; no definite D call. Trimming left V 3 bases short and J 3 bases short, with 8 bases between. Germline CDR1 and CDR2: SGHTA and FQGNSA. The CDR3 is 13 amino acids. The CDR3 loop reads CASSLSFEETQYF. The CDR3 DNA sequence: TGTGCCAGCAGCTTGTCGTTCGAAGAGACCCAGTACTTC.

The rearrangement links TRBV20-1 to TRBJ2-7, with D maybe TRBD1 (6 bases). Trimming left V 4 bases short and J 0 bases short, with 13 bases between. Germline V lookup: CDR1 DFQATT, CDR2 SNEGSKA (reference sequence). The CDR3 is 14 residues long. Written as DNA, the CDR3 is TGCAGTGCTACTGGGGGCGCAGACTCCTACGAGCAGTACTTC. Its protein is CSATGGADSYEQYF.